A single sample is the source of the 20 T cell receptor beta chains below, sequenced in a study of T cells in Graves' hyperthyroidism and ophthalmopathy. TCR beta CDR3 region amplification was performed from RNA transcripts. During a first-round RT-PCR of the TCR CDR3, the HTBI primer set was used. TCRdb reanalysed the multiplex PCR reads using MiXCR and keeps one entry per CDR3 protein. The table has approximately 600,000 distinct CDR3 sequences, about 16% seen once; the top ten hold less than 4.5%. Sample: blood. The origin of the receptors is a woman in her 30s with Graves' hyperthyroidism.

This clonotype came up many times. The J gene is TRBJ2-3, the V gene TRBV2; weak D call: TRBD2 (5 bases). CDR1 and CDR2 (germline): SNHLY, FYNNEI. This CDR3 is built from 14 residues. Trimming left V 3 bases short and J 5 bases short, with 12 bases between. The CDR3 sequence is CASSDWLAGDTQYF. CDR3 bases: TGTGCCAGCAGTGACTGGCTAGCCGGAGATACGCAGTATTTT. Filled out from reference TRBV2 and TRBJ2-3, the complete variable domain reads EPEVTQTPSHQVTQMGQEVILRCVPISNHLYFYWYRQILGQKVEFLVSFYNNEISEKSEIFDDQFSVERPDGSNFTLKIRSTKLEDSAMYFCASSDWLAGDTQYFGPGTRLTVL.

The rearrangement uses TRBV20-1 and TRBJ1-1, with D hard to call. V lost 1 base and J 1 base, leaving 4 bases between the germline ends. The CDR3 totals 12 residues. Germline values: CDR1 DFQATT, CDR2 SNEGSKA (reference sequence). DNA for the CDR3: TGCAGTGCTAGAGGGTGGAACACTGAAGCTTTCTTT. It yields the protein CSARGWNTEAFF.

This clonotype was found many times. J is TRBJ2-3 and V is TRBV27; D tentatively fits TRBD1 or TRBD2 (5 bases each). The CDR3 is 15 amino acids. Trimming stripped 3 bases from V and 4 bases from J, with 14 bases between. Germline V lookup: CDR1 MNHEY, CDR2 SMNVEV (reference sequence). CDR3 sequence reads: CASSLGDPFADTQYF. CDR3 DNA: TGTGCCAGCAGTTTGGGGGACCCGTTCGCAGATACGCAGTATTTT.

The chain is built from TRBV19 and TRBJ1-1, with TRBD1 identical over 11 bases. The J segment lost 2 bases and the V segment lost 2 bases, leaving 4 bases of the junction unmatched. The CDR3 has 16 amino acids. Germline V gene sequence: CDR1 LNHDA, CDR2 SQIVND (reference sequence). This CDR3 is CASSIPGQGVNTEAFF. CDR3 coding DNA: TGTGCCAGTAGTATACCGGGACAGGGGGTAAACACTGAAGCTTTCTTT.

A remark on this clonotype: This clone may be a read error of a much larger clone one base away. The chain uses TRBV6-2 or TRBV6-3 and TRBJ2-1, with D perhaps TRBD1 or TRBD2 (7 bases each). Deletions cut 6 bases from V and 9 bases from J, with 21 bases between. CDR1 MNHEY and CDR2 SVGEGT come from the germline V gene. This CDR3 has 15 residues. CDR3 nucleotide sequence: TGTGCCAGCAGCAAGGGGGCAGGCGGGGGAAGTGAGCAGTTCTTC. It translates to CASSKGAGGGSEQFF.

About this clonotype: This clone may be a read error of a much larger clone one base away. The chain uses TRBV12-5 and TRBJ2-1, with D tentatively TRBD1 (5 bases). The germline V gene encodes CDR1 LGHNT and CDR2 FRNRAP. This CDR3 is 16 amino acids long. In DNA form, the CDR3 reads TGTGCTAGTGGTTTGGTAAGGGGCTGGGGCGACAAGGAGCAGTTCTTC. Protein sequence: CASGLVRGWGDKEQFF.

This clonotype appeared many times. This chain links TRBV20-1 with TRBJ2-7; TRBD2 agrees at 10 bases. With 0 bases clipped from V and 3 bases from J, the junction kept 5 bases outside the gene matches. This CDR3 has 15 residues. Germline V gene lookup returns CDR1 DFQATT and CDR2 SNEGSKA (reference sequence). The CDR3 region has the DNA TGCAGTGCTAGAGATGGAGCGGGAGGGGACTACGAGCAGTACTTC. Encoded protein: CSARDGAGGDYEQYF.

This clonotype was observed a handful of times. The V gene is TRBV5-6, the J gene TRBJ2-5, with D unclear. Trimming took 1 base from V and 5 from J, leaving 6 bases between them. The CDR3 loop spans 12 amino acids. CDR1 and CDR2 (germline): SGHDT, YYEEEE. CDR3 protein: CASSLYRETQYF. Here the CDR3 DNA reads TGTGCCAGCAGCTTGTACCGGGAGACCCAGTACTTC.

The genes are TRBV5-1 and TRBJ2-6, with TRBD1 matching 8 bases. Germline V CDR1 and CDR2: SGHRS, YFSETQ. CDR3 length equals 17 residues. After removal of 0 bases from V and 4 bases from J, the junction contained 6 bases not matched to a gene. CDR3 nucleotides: TGCGCCAGCAGCTTGGCCCAGGGGGCGAGCGGGGCCAACGTCCTGACTTTC. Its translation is CASSLAQGASGANVLTF.

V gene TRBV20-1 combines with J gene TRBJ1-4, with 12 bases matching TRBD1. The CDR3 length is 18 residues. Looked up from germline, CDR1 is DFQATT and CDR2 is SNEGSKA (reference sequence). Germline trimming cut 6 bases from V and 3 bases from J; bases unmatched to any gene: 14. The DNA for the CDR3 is TGCAGTGCAAATACCGGGACAGGGGGCTCTCTAGCTAATGAAAAACTGTTTTTT. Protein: CSANTGTGGSLANEKLFF.

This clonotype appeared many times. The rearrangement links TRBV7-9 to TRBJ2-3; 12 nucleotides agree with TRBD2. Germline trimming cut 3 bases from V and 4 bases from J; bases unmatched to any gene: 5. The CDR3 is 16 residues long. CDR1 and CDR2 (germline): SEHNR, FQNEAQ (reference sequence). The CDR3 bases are TGTGCCAGCAGCTTTCTAGCGGGAGGGACCGCAGATACGCAGTATTTT. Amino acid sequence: CASSFLAGGTADTQYF.

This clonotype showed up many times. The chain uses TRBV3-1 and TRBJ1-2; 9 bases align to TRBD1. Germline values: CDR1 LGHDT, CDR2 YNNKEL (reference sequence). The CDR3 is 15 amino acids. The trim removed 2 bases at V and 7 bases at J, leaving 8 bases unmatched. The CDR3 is CASSQQDRGAGGYTF. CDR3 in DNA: TGTGCCAGCAGCCAACAGGACAGGGGAGCAGGTGGCTACACCTTC.

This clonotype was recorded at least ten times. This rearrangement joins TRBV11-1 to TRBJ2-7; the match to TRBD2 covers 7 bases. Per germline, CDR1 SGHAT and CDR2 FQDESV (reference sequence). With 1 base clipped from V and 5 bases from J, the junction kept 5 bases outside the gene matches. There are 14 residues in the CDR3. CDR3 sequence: CASSLGPGGHEQYF. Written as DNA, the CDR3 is TGTGCCAGCAGCTTAGGCCCGGGAGGACACGAGCAGTACTTC.

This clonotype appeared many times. CDR3 sequence (DNA): TGTGCCAGCAGTTACGGGACAGAGGACACTGAAGCTTTCTTT. It translates to CASSYGTEDTEAFF. The V gene is TRBV6-6, the J gene TRBJ1-1; 7 bases map to TRBD1. This CDR3 is 14 amino acids long. Germline V gene lookup returns CDR1 MNHNY and CDR2 SVGAGI (reference sequence). The ends lost 2 bases at V and 3 bases at J; junction bases unmatched: 3.

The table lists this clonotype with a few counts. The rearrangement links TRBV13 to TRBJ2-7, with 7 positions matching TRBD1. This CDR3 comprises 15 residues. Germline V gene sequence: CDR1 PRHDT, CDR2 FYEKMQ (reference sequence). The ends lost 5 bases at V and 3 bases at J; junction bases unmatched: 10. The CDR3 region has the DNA TGTGCCAGCAGCACCCGACAGGGATGGGTCTACGAGCAGTACTTC. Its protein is CASSTRQGWVYEQYF.

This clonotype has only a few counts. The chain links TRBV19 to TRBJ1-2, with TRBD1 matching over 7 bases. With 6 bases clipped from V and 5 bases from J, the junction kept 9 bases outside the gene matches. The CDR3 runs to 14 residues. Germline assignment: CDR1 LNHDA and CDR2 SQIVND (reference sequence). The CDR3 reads CASSPRQGGYGYTF. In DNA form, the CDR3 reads TGTGCCAGTAGCCCTAGACAGGGAGGATATGGCTACACCTTC. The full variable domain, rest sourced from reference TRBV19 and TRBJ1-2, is DGGITQSPKYLFRKEGQNVTLSCEQNLNHDAMYWYRQDPGQGLRLIYYSQIVNDFQKGDIAEGYSVSREKKESFPLTVTSAQKNPTAFYLCASSPRQGGYGYTFGSGTRLTVV.

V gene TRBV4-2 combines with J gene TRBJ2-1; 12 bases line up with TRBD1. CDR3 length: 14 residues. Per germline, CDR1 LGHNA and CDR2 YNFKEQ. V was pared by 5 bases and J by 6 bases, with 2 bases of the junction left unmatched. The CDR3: CASSRDRGRNEQFF. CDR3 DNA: TGTGCCAGCAGCAGGGACAGGGGGCGCAATGAGCAGTTCTTC.

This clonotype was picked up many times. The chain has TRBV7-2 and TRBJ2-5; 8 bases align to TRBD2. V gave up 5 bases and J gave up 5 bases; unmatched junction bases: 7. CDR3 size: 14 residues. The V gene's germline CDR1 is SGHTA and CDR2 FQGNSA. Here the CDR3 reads CASSLRLAHETQYF. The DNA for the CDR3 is TGTGCCAGCAGCCTTCGACTAGCGCACGAGACCCAGTACTTC.

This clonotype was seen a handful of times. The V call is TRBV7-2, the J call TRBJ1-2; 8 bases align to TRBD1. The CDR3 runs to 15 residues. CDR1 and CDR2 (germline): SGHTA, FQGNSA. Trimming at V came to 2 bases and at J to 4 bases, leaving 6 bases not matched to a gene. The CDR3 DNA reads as TGTGCCAGCAGCTTAAATGCAGGGGGCAGCTATGGCTACACCTTC. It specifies CASSLNAGGSYGYTF.

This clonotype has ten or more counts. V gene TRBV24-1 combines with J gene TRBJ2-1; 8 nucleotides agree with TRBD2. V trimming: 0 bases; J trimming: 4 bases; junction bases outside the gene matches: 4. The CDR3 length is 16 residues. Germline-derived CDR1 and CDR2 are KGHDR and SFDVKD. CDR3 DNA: TGTGCCACCAGTGATTTGCGGAGCGGGGGTTACAATGAGCAGTTCTTC. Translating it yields CATSDLRSGGYNEQFF.